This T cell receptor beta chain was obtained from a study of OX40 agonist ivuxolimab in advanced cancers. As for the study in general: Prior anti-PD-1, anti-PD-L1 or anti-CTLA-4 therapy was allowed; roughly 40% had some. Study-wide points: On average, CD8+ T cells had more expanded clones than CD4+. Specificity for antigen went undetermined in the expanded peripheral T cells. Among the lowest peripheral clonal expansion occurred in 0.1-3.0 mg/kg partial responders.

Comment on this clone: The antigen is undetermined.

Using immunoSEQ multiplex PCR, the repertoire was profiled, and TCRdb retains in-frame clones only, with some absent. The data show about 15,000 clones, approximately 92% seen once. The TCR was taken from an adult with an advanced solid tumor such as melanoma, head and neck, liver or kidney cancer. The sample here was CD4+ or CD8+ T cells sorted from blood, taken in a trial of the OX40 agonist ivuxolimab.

As DNA, the CDR3 is TGCGCCAGCAGCTTTGGTTTGACAGGGGGTAGGACAGATACGCAGTATTTT. Residues: CASSFGLTGGRTDTQYF. The rearrangement uses TRBV5-1 and TRBJ2-3, with 9 bases that match TRBD1. CDR1 and CDR2 (germline): SGHRS, YFSETQ. With V trimmed by 2 bases and J by 3 bases, 10 bases remained unmatched. The CDR3 runs 17 residues.